These 30 T cell receptor beta chains were all obtained from the same sample, sequenced in a study of breast tumors, draining lymph nodes, adjacent tissues. TCRdb re-analysed the multiplex PCR reads in MiXCR, keeping a single row per CDR3 protein. In the table there are about 21,000 distinct CDR3 sequences, roughly 50% of which are singletons. Sequences were obtained from breast tumor tissue. The source of these receptors is a female donor with breast cancer. Some clones in this sample may be carry-over from other donors' samples.

This chain links TRBV20-1 with TRBJ2-7; TRBD1 is a possible D gene (6 bases). The CDR3 covers 13 residues. CDR1 and CDR2 (germline): DFQATT, SNEGSKA (reference sequence). Trimming pared 5 bases from V and 0 bases from J, leaving 11 bases between. The chain's CDR3 is CSASGQSSYEQYF. CDR3 bases: TGCAGTGCTTCGGGACAAAGCTCCTACGAGCAGTACTTC.

There are many counts of this clonotype. The chain is built from TRBV4-1 and TRBJ2-6; 8 bases are a match to TRBD1. Germline V gives CDR1 MGHRA, CDR2 YSYEKL. The CDR3 spans 18 residues. V lost 10 bases, J lost 0 bases, and 14 bases stayed unmatched. The CDR3 here is CATASPGQASSGANVLTF. As DNA, the CDR3 is TGCGCCACAGCAAGTCCGGGACAGGCAAGCTCTGGGGCCAACGTCCTGACTTTC.

This clonotype occurred many times. The chain is built from TRBV12-3 or TRBV12-4 and TRBJ1-2, with D hard to call. V lost 3 bases and J 8 bases, leaving 13 bases between the germline ends. The CDR3 runs to 13 residues. The chain's CDR3 is CASSLGYYGGYTF. In nucleotides, the CDR3 is TGTGCCAGCAGTTTGGGGTACTACGGGGGCTACACCTTC.

This clonotype was recorded at least ten times. Being one base from a much bigger clone, this may be a read error. The rearrangement links TRBV6-4 to TRBJ2-3; 10 positions match TRBD1. J gave up 1 base and V 5 bases, and 3 bases lay outside the gene matches. The germline gives CDR1 MRHNA, CDR2 SNTAGT. This CDR3 spans 15 amino acids. The DNA for the CDR3 is TGTGCCAGCAGTCACGGGACAGGGGGCACAGATACGCAGTATTTT. Its protein product is CASSHGTGGTDTQYF.

In the case of this clonotype: A much larger clone differs from this one at a single base, so this may be a read error. The V and J genes are TRBV6-1 and TRBJ2-4; the D is unclear. Germline CDR1 and CDR2: MNHNS and SASEGT. The V and J ends lost 2 bases and 7 bases respectively, with 15 bases between them. The CDR3 runs to 15 residues. CDR3 sequence reads: CASSEPPPISNIQYF. The CDR3 bases are TGTGCCAGCAGTGAACCCCCCCCGATAAGTAACATTCAGTACTTC.

This chain uses TRBV10-3 with TRBJ2-2, with D perhaps matching TRBD1 (6 bases). The CDR3 spans 13 residues. CDR1 is ENHRY and CDR2 is SYGVKD in the germline V gene. V lost 7 bases to trimming and J lost 6 bases, with 12 bases between them. The CDR3 DNA is TGTGCCATCACTACAGGGTCCCCCGGGGAGCTGTTTTTT. It yields the protein CAITTGSPGELFF.

In its sample, this clonotype was seen many times. The CDR3 region is CASSPEEIGRGGDTQYF. The CDR3 DNA reads as TGCGCCAGCAGCCCGGAGGAAATCGGCAGGGGTGGAGATACGCAGTATTTT. The genes are TRBV4-1 and TRBJ2-3, with D perhaps TRBD1 (6 bases). Germline V CDR1 and CDR2: MGHRA, YSYEKL. The CDR3 totals 17 residues. The V and J ends lost 4 bases and 5 bases respectively, with 22 bases between them.

This clonotype is medium-sized by share. The V gene is TRBV7-9, the J gene TRBJ2-7; 11 bases align to TRBD1. CDR1 and CDR2 (germline): SEHNR, FQNEAQ (reference sequence). The length of the CDR3 is 15 residues. V lost 4 bases, J lost 6 bases, and 8 bases stayed unmatched. In DNA form, the CDR3 reads TGTGCCAGCAGCTCCTCACCAGGGACAGGGGGCGAGCAGTACTTC. It specifies CASSSSPGTGGEQYF.

The sample holds many counts of this clonotype. The chain joins TRBV5-1 to TRBJ2-7; TRBD1 is a possible D gene (5 bases). This CDR3 has 13 amino acids. V was trimmed by 4 bases and J by 3 bases, leaving 11 bases between them. Germline-derived CDR1 and CDR2 are SGHRS and YFSETQ. The chain's CDR3 is CASSPGHGYEQYF. The DNA for the CDR3 is TGCGCCAGCAGCCCCGGACACGGCTACGAGCAGTACTTC.

The chain has TRBV20-1 and TRBJ2-7, with 10 bases identical to TRBD2. The CDR3 sequence is 13 residues long. The V and J ends lost 4 bases and 3 bases, in that order; junction bases with no gene match: 3. Looked up from germline, CDR1 is DFQATT and CDR2 is SNEGSKA (reference sequence). The CDR3: CSATGTSDYEQYF. CDR3 DNA: TGCAGTGCTACCGGGACTAGCGACTACGAGCAGTACTTC.

This clonotype is medium-sized within its sample. The CDR3 DNA is TGTGCCAGTAGTATACGTAGGGATAGCAATCAGCCCCAGCATTTT. It encodes CASSIRRDSNQPQHF. The rearrangement joins TRBV19 to TRBJ1-5, with no clear D. V was pared by 2 bases and J by 0 bases, with 8 bases between. This CDR3 is 15 amino acids long. The germline gives CDR1 LNHDA, CDR2 SQIVND (reference sequence).

This clonotype was counted ten times or more. The chain carries TRBV4-1 and TRBJ1-2; TRBD1 agrees at 12 bases. This CDR3 has 15 amino acids. V was clipped by 2 bases and J by 5 bases; unmatched bases: 3. Germline-derived CDR1 and CDR2 are MGHRA and YSYEKL. The CDR3, as DNA: TGCGCCAGCAGCCAAAGGGGACAGGGGGCTTATGGCTACACCTTC. Residues: CASSQRGQGAYGYTF.

The rearrangement uses TRBV7-8 and TRBJ1-4; TRBD1 might be the D (5 bases). The CDR3 length is 15 residues. CDR1 is SGHVS and CDR2 is FQNEAQ in the germline V gene. The V end lost 1 base, the J end lost 6 bases, and 12 bases lay between the germline ends. This CDR3 is CASSLDPGSHEKLFF. CDR3 bases: TGTGCCAGCAGCTTAGATCCAGGGTCTCATGAAAAACTGTTTTTT.

This clonotype was seen once. This rearrangement joins TRBV2 to TRBJ1-2; D is unresolved. Trimming left V 8 bases short and J 4 bases short, with 14 bases between. The length of the CDR3 is 13 residues. Germline V gives CDR1 SNHLY, CDR2 FYNNEI. Here the CDR3 DNA reads TGTGCCAGCGGAGTTCTTCTCGTCTATGGCTACACCTTC. Its protein product is CASGVLLVYGYTF.

As DNA, the CDR3 is TGTGCCAGCAGCCGACGGGACGGGGCAGCCAAAAACATTCAGTACTTC. It codes for CASSRRDGAAKNIQYF. The rearrangement uses TRBV28 and TRBJ2-4, with D perhaps assigned TRBD1 or TRBD2 (5 bases each). The CDR3 sequence is 16 residues long. V gave up 6 bases and J gave up 0 bases, with 15 bases separating them. CDR1 is MDHEN, CDR2 SYDVKM, per germline.

This clonotype occurred many times. V is TRBV20-1 and J is TRBJ2-4, with a tentative D call TRBD2 (7 bases). The germline gives CDR1 DFQATT, CDR2 SNEGSKA (reference sequence). CDR3 length: 14 amino acids. V was trimmed by 8 bases and J by 4 bases, leaving 18 bases between them. CDR3 sequence reads: CSPQGRAGKNIQYF. In nucleotides, the CDR3 is TGCAGTCCCCAGGGGAGGGCGGGGAAAAACATTCAGTACTTC.

The chain uses TRBV4-1 and TRBJ2-7; perhaps TRBD2 as D (6 bases). The CDR3 covers 15 residues. CDR1 and CDR2 (germline): MGHRA, YSYEKL. V dropped 2 bases and J dropped 4 bases, with 15 bases sitting between them. This CDR3 reads CASSQPDGGGYEQYF. The CDR3 DNA follows: TGCGCCAGCAGCCAACCGGACGGTGGAGGGTACGAGCAGTACTTC.

This clonotype was seen at least ten times. Mismatch with germline at one junction end may stem from a read error. The chain uses TRBV6-5 and TRBJ1-6; D unclear. Germline values: CDR1 MNHEY, CDR2 SVGAGI. The CDR3 is 17 amino acids. DNA of the CDR3: TGTGCCAGCAGTCACTCCCAGCCCGGGATGGGGAATTCACCCCTCCACTTT. This sequence encodes CASSHSQPGMGNSPLHF.

V usage is TRBV25-1 and J usage is TRBJ2-7; TRBD1 agrees at 8 bases. J was trimmed by 4 bases and V by 4 bases; bases with no gene match: 3. This CDR3 region has 13 residues. In germline, CDR1 is MGHDK, CDR2 SYGVNS. CDR3 residues: CASSGTGLYEQYF. CDR3 DNA sequence: TGTGCCAGCAGTGGGACAGGGCTATACGAGCAGTACTTC.

This chain joins TRBV15 and TRBJ2-7, with TRBD2 as a possible D gene (5 bases). Germline V lookup: CDR1 LNHNV, CDR2 YYDKDF (reference sequence). The ends were cut back, 1 base at V and 5 bases at J, with 12 bases in the middle. CDR3 length: 14 amino acids. CDR3 sequence: CATSRGTDSHEQYF. DNA of the CDR3: TGTGCCACCAGCAGAGGGACGGACTCTCACGAGCAGTACTTC.

This clonotype was recorded many times. Relative to the germline gene, one junction end is altered; a read error may explain this. The chain carries TRBV6-5 and TRBJ2-6; 11 bases line up with TRBD1. The CDR3 consists of 19 residues. Germline V lookup: CDR1 MNHEY, CDR2 SVGAGI. CDR3 nucleotide sequence: TGTGCCAGCAGTCACTCGCGGACAGGGGGCCTCTCTGGGGCCAACGTCCTGACTTTC. The encoded protein is CASSHSRTGGLSGANVLTF.

This clonotype occurred many times. The chain carries TRBV28 and TRBJ2-7; unclear D gene. Germline CDR1 is MDHEN and CDR2 is SYDVKM. This CDR3 is built from 15 residues. The V end was cut by 6 bases, the J end by 2 bases, with 17 bases between. The CDR3 coding sequence is TGTGCCAGCAGCCCACTGAGTAGGCTCACCTACGAGCAGTACTTC. Its translation: CASSPLSRLTYEQYF. Together with reference TRBV28 and TRBJ2-7, the CDR3 gives the full variable domain: DVKVTQSSRYLVKRTGEKVFLECVQDMDHENMFWYRQDPGLGLRLIYFSYDVKMKEKGDIPEGYSVSREKKERFSLILESASTNQTSMYLCASSPLSRLTYEQYFGPGTRLTVT.

This clonotype occurred many times. V and J are TRBV28 and TRBJ2-2; 11 positions match TRBD2. The CDR3 is made up of 18 amino acids. V shed 10 bases, J shed 0 bases, and the junction held 13 bases outside the gene matches. The germline gives CDR1 MDHEN, CDR2 SYDVKM. The CDR3 DNA reads as TGTGCCATCCACACTCGGACTAGCGGGCACGCGAACACCGGGGAGCTGTTTTTT. Translating it yields CAIHTRTSGHANTGELFF. Looking up the rest from reference TRBV28 and TRBJ2-2 gives the full variable domain: DVKVTQSSRYLVKRTGEKVFLECVQDMDHENMFWYRQDPGLGLRLIYFSYDVKMKEKGDIPEGYSVSREKKERFSLILESASTNQTSMYLCAIHTRTSGHANTGELFFGEGSRLTVL.

This clonotype was counted many times. This rearrangement joins TRBV30 to TRBJ1-4; 8 bases are shared with TRBD1. From germline, CDR1 is GTSNPN and CDR2 SVGIG (reference sequence). The CDR3 has 15 amino acids. Trimming removed 2 bases from V and 5 bases from J; junction bases left unmatched: 7. CDR3 region: CAWSRTGLKNEKLFF. For the CDR3, the DNA is TGTGCCTGGAGTAGGACAGGGTTAAAAAATGAAAAACTGTTTTTT. The whole variable domain, filled in from reference TRBV30 and TRBJ1-4, reads SQTIHQWPATLVQPVGSPLSLECTVEGTSNPNLYWYRQAAGRGLQLLFYSVGIGQISSEVPQNLSASRPQDRQFILSSKKLLLSDSGFYLCAWSRTGLKNEKLFFGSGTQLSVL.

This clonotype was counted at least ten times. This chain uses TRBV7-2 with TRBJ2-7; D gene ambiguous. Germline CDR1 is SGHTA and CDR2 is FQGNSA. V was trimmed by 2 bases and J by 0 bases, leaving 8 bases between them. This CDR3 comprises 14 residues. CDR3 sequence reads: CASSLRRISYEQYF. The CDR3 coding sequence is TGTGCCAGCAGCTTAAGGCGGATCTCCTACGAGCAGTACTTC.

This clonotype is categorized as medium-sized. This chain connects TRBV19 to TRBJ2-7; 7 nucleotides agree with TRBD1. The CDR3 has 14 residues. CDR1 LNHDA and CDR2 SQIVND come from the germline V gene (reference sequence). Unmatched junction bases numbered 5, after V lost 6 bases and J lost 0 bases. CDR3 protein: CASSGTVPSYEQYF. CDR3 DNA: TGTGCCAGTAGCGGGACAGTTCCCTCCTACGAGCAGTACTTC.

This clonotype was counted at least ten times. The chain has TRBV6-1 and TRBJ1-5; 9 bases are shared with TRBD1. Germline loops: CDR1 MNHNS, CDR2 SASEGT. This CDR3 is built from 16 residues. V was clipped by 2 bases and J by 4 bases; unmatched bases: 6. The CDR3 loop reads CASSETGQGVNQPQHF. The DNA of the CDR3 is TGTGCCAGCAGTGAAACGGGACAGGGTGTAAATCAGCCCCAGCATTTT.

This clonotype came up a few times. At one of its ends the junction is not consistent with the germline gene, which may arise from a read error. The rearrangement joins TRBV7-8 to TRBJ2-1, with TRBD2 as a possible D gene (6 bases). Germline CDR1 reads SGHVS; CDR2 reads FQNEAQ. The CDR3 sequence is 15 residues long. As DNA, the CDR3 is TGTGCTAGCAGCCCCCAACGGGGGTCCCGCAATGAGCAGCTCTTC. Translating it yields CASSPQRGSRNEQLF.

Points on this clonotype: The junction shows a germline mismatch at one end, possibly a read error. The V call is TRBV12-3 or TRBV12-4, the J call TRBJ1-5; the D gene is possibly TRBD1 (5 bases). This CDR3 comprises 13 residues. The CDR3 nucleotides are TGTGCCAGCGGGCCCAGGGAGTTCCAGCCCCAGCCTTTT. Protein product: CASGPREFQPQPF.

Many counts were recorded for this clonotype. This chain links TRBV7-9 with TRBJ1-1; TRBD1 matches 7 bases. Unmatched junction bases numbered 9, after V lost 1 base and J lost 4 bases. Germline CDR1 is SEHNR and CDR2 is FQNEAQ (reference sequence). The CDR3 totals 16 residues. DNA of the CDR3: TGTGCCAGCAGCTTAGGGGGGGGGACAGTGGGCACTGAAGCTTTCTTT. This translates into CASSLGGGTVGTEAFF.